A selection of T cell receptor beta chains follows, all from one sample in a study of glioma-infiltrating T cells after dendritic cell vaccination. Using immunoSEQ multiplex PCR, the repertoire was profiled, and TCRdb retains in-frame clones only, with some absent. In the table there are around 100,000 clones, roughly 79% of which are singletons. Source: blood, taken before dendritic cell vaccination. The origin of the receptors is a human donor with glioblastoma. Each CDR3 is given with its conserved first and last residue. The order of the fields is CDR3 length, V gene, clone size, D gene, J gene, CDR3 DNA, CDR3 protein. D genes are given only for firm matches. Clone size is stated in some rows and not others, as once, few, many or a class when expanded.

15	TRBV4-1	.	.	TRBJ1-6	TGCGCCAGCAGCCAAGATTTGGCAGGGCGGTCACCCCTCCACTTT	CASSQDLAGRSPLHF
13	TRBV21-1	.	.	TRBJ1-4	TGTGCCAGCCTCCTTGAGGCTAATGAAAAACTGTTTTTT	CASLLEANEKLFF
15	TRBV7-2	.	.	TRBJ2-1	TGTGCCAGCAGCTTAGCGAGGCAGGGGTACAATGAGCAGTTCTTC	CASSLARQGYNEQFF
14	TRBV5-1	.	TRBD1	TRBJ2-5	TGCGCCAGCAGCTTGGGACAGGGGCGAGGGACCCAGTACTTC	CASSLGQGRGTQYF
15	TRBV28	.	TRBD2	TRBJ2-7	TGTGCCAGCAGTGTTGTGGGGGGGAACTCCTACGAGCAGTACTTC	CASSVVGGNSYEQYF
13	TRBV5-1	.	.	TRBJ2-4	TGCGCCAGCAGCTTGGGAGGCATGAACATTCAGTACTTC	CASSLGGMNIQYF
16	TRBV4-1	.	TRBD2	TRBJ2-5	TGCGCCAGCAGCCAATTAGCGGGGGGGCTCAGGGAGACCCAGTACTTC	CASSQLAGGLRETQYF
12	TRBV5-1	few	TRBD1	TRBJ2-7	TGCGCCAGCAACGGACAGGGTAACGAGCAGTACTTC	CASNGQGNEQYF
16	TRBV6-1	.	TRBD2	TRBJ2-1	TGTGCCAGCAGTGCCGGGACTAGCGGTTTCTACAATGAGCAGTTCTTC	CASSAGTSGFYNEQFF
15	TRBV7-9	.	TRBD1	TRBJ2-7	TGTGCCAGCAGCCAGGGGGGACAGGGGGCTTACGAGCAGTACTTC	CASSQGGQGAYEQYF
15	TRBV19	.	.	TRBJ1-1	TGTGCCAGTAGTATAGATGGCAGGGTATTACCTGAAGCTTTCTTT	CASSIDGRVLPEAFF
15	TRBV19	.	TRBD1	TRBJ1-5	TGTGCCAGTAGGGGACAGCCCCAGCGCAATCAGCCCCAGCATTTT	CASRGQPQRNQPQHF
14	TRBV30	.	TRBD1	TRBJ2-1	TGTGCCTGGGCCTCGGACAGGGAAGGGGTTGAGCAGTTCTTC	CAWASDREGVEQFF
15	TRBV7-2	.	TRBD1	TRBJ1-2	TGTGCCAGCAGCTGGGGACAGGGGGGACACTATGGCTACACCTTC	CASSWGQGGHYGYTF
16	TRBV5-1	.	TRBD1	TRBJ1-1	TGCGCCAGCAGCAAATCGGACAGGGGAGCGAACACTGAAGCTTTCTTT	CASSKSDRGANTEAFF
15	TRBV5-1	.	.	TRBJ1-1	TGCGCCAGCAGCTTGGATACAGGGCCTGGGACTGAAGCTTTCTTT	CASSLDTGPGTEAFF
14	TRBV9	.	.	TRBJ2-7	TGTGCCAGCAGCGTAGGCTTAGGACAGTACGAGCAGTACTTC	CASSVGLGQYEQYF
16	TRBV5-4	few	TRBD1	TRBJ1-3	TGTGCCAGCAGCTTGGCCAATCAGGGGGTTGGAAACACCATATATTTT	CASSLANQGVGNTIYF
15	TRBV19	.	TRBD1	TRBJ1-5	TGTGCCAGTAGTGTCCAACGGACAGGGAATGTGGCCCAGCATTTT	CASSVQRTGNVAQHF
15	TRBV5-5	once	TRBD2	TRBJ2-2	TGTGCCAGCAGCTCTCGGGACGGGAGGACCGGGGAGCTGTTTTTT	CASSSRDGRTGELFF
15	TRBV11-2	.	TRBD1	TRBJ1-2	TGTGCCAGCAGCTCTGTTCGGACAGGGGGAAATGGCTACACCTTC	CASSSVRTGGNGYTF
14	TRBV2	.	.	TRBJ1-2	TGTGCCAGCAGTGAACGGTGGAGGGCAGAAGGCTACACCTTC	CASSERWRAEGYTF
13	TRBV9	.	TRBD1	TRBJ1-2	TGTGCCAGCAGCCAAGGGACAGTCTATGGCTACACCTTC	CASSQGTVYGYTF